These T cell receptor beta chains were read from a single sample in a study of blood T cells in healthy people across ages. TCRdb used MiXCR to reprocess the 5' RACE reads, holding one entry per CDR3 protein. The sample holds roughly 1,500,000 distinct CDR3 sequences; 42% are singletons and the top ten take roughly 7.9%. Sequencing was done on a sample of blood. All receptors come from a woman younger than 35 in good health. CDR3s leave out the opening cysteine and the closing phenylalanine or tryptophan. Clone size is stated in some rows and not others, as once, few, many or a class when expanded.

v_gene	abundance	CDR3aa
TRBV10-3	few	AIVNGPSTDTQY
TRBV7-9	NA	ASSVDGQETQY
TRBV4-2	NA	ASSQAPQGAVDEQF
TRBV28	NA	ASSPGGTGGPDIQY
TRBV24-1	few	ATSDTGQYQETQY
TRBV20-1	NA	SARDLRDSPLH
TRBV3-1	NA	ASSETRTSGTDTQY
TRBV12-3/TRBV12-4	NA	ASSFSLGQGNTEAF
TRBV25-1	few	ASSEFFSGLAGADYNEQF
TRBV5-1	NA	ANSPPWEAVTDTQY
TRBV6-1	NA	ASSEAGGPAYEQY
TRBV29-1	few	SVEDYSPYNEQF
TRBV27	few	ASSFGTHEQY
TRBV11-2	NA	ASSRIQGVGTGELF
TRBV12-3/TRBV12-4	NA	ASSFRINQPQH
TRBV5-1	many	ASSLGRDSYEQY
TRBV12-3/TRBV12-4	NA	ASSLARQGDNEQF
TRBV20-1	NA	SARETVQGEQF
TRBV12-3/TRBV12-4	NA	ASSRAAGDYNEQF
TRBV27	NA	TSSFDSLNTEAF
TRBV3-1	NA	ASSPGTSGRLLSSYEQY
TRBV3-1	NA	ASSQEWRGGPGADTQY
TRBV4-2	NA	ASSQVGTGGPGELF
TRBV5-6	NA	ASSFRTGAIAKNIQY
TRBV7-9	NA	VYHIRPDTNVLT
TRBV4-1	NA	ASSQGPGISGGYT
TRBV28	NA	ASGQGSIYGYT
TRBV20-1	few	SARDPLAVTPETQY